These T cell receptor beta chains were read from a single sample in a study of breast tumors, draining lymph nodes, adjacent tissues. TCRdb processed the multiplex PCR reads anew with MiXCR; each CDR3 protein has one entry. This sample carries nearly 110,000 distinct CDR3 sequences, 30% of them seen once, and the ten largest clones take less than 6%. Source material: axillary lymph node tissue. The receptors were sampled from a female donor with breast cancer. Some clones in this sample may be carry-over from other donors' samples. CDR3s include the opening cysteine and the closing phenylalanine or tryptophan. A D gene is named only where the DNA matches it firmly. A row's size may be missing; if present it is once, few, many or a size class.

v_gene: TRBV6-2/TRBV6-3
abundance: many
d_gene: NA
j_gene: TRBJ2-7
CDR3nt: TGTGCCTTCTTTGGGAACTACGAGCAGTACTTC
CDR3aa: CAFFGNYEQYF

v_gene: TRBV28
abundance: many
d_gene: NA
j_gene: TRBJ2-3
CDR3nt: TGTGCCAGCAGTCTCCCCCCGGGCACAGATACGCAGTATTTT
CDR3aa: CASSLPPGTDTQYF

v_gene: TRBV20-1
abundance: NA
d_gene: TRBD2
j_gene: TRBJ2-1
CDR3nt: TGCAGTGCCAGGCTTCTAGCGGAGGCCTGCTACAATGAGCAGTTCTTC
CDR3aa: CSARLLAEACYNEQFF

v_gene: TRBV28
abundance: many
d_gene: NA
j_gene: TRBJ1-4
CDR3nt: TGTGCCAGCATCTCCCCTACTACGGGTGAAAAACTGTTTTTT
CDR3aa: CASISPTTGEKLFF

v_gene: TRBV9
abundance: many
d_gene: NA
j_gene: TRBJ2-5
CDR3nt: TGTGCCAGCAGCCCCCAGAGTCAAGGGGAGACCCAGTCCTTC
CDR3aa: CASSPQSQGETQSF

v_gene: TRBV20-1
abundance: NA
d_gene: NA
j_gene: TRBJ2-5
CDR3nt: TGCAGTGCCCCCAGTCTCCAGCAAGAGACCCAGTACTTC
CDR3aa: CSAPSLQQETQYF

v_gene: TRBV19
abundance: many
d_gene: TRBD2
j_gene: TRBJ2-1
CDR3nt: TGTGCCAGTAGTATCTTCGGGAGGAATTACTACAATGAGCAGTTCTTC
CDR3aa: CASSIFGRNYYNEQFF

v_gene: TRBV3-1
abundance: NA
d_gene: TRBD2
j_gene: TRBJ2-7
CDR3nt: TGTGCCAGCAGCCAAGATCACTCCGGGAGGGCCCCTTACGAGCAGTACTTC
CDR3aa: CASSQDHSGRAPYEQYF

v_gene: TRBV19
abundance: many
d_gene: NA
j_gene: TRBJ2-5
CDR3nt: TGTGCCAGTAGTATAGTGGGAGGATTTCAAGAGACCCAGTACTTC
CDR3aa: CASSIVGGFQETQYF

v_gene: TRBV20-1
abundance: NA
d_gene: TRBD1
j_gene: TRBJ2-6
CDR3nt: TGCAGTGCTTATGACAGGGGGCCAGGGGCCAACGTCCTGACTTTC
CDR3aa: CSAYDRGPGANVLTF

v_gene: TRBV4-1
abundance: once
d_gene: NA
j_gene: TRBJ1-6
CDR3nt: TGCCCCAGCAGCCAAGACCCATTGGACAGTGAGGATTCACCCCTCCACTTT
CDR3aa: CPSSQDPLDSEDSPLHF

v_gene: TRBV7-3
abundance: NA
d_gene: NA
j_gene: TRBJ1-1
CDR3nt: TGTGCCAGCAGCCCTCGGGGGGACCTTGAAGCTTTCTTT
CDR3aa: CASSPRGDLEAFF

v_gene: TRBV3-1
abundance: many
d_gene: TRBD2
j_gene: TRBJ2-2
CDR3nt: TGTGCCAGCAGCCGCGGGGGGTACACCGGGGAGCTGTTTTTT
CDR3aa: CASSRGGYTGELFF

v_gene: TRBV10-1
abundance: many
d_gene: NA
j_gene: TRBJ2-5
CDR3nt: TGCGCCAGCAGTGTAGCGGAAGAGACCCAGTACTTC
CDR3aa: CASSVAEETQYF

v_gene: TRBV14
abundance: NA
d_gene: NA
j_gene: TRBJ1-4
CDR3nt: NA
CDR3aa: CASSFYICSARRTTNEKLFF

v_gene: TRBV6-2/TRBV6-3
abundance: few
d_gene: TRBD1
j_gene: TRBJ1-2
CDR3nt: TGTGCCAGCAGACACTCGGGACAGAAAGGTGGCTACACCTTC
CDR3aa: CASRHSGQKGGYTF

v_gene: TRBV6-5
abundance: NA
d_gene: TRBD1
j_gene: TRBJ1-6
CDR3nt: TGTGCCAGCAGCCGACAGGGTGTATCTTCACCCCTCCACTTT
CDR3aa: CASSRQGVSSPLHF

v_gene: TRBV16
abundance: many
d_gene: TRBD2
j_gene: TRBJ2-1
CDR3nt: TGTGCCAGCAGCCAATTAGGACTAGCGGGGTACAATGAGCAGTTCTTC
CDR3aa: CASSQLGLAGYNEQFF

v_gene: TRBV5-1
abundance: NA
d_gene: NA
j_gene: TRBJ2-5
CDR3nt: TGCGCCAGCAGCTTGTGGGGCACACAAGACACCCATTACTTC
CDR3aa: CASSLWGTQDTHYF

v_gene: TRBV20-1
abundance: many
d_gene: TRBD2
j_gene: TRBJ2-5
CDR3nt: TGCAGTGCTCCCCGCGGAGGGAGGGCCAGGGAGACCCAGTACTTC
CDR3aa: CSAPRGGRARETQYF

v_gene: TRBV2
abundance: NA
d_gene: TRBD1
j_gene: TRBJ1-6
CDR3nt: TGTGCCAGCACGGATAGGACAGGGAATAATTCACCCCTCCACTTT
CDR3aa: CASTDRTGNNSPLHF

v_gene: TRBV25-1
abundance: many
d_gene: NA
j_gene: TRBJ2-5
CDR3nt: TGTGCCAGCACCCCCGGGGAGACCCAGTACTTC
CDR3aa: CASTPGETQYF

v_gene: TRBV4-1
abundance: many
d_gene: TRBD1
j_gene: TRBJ1-2
CDR3nt: TGCGCCAGCAGCCCCCAGGACAGGGGGCTCTATGGCTACACCTTC
CDR3aa: CASSPQDRGLYGYTF

v_gene: TRBV20-1
abundance: many
d_gene: TRBD2
j_gene: TRBJ2-1
CDR3nt: TGCAGTGCTAGAACTAGCGGGAGTAGGAATGAGCAGTTCTTC
CDR3aa: CSARTSGSRNEQFF

v_gene: TRBV5-4
abundance: NA
d_gene: NA
j_gene: TRBJ2-1
CDR3nt: TGTGCCAGCAGCTTGGGAGAACCGAATGAGCAGTTCTTC
CDR3aa: CASSLGEPNEQFF

v_gene: TRBV19
abundance: NA
d_gene: NA
j_gene: TRBJ1-1
CDR3nt: TGTGCCAGTAGTATTGGGGGGCCCACTGAAGCTTTCTTT
CDR3aa: CASSIGGPTEAFF

v_gene: TRBV24-1
abundance: NA
d_gene: TRBD1
j_gene: TRBJ1-2
CDR3nt: TGTGCCACCAGTGACCTGACAGGGAGTGGCTACACCTTC
CDR3aa: CATSDLTGSGYTF

v_gene: TRBV12-3/TRBV12-4
abundance: NA
d_gene: TRBD1
j_gene: TRBJ2-7
CDR3nt: TGTGCCAGCAGCGCCACCGGGACAGCCAACTACGAACGGTACTTC
CDR3aa: CASSATGTANYERYF

v_gene: TRBV29-1
abundance: many
d_gene: NA
j_gene: TRBJ2-7
CDR3nt: TGCAGCGTGGTAGGGCACCCGACCTACGAGCAGTACTTC
CDR3aa: CSVVGHPTYEQYF

v_gene: TRBV29-1
abundance: NA
d_gene: NA
j_gene: TRBJ2-3
CDR3nt: TGCAGCGTTGAAACGGGAATGGGCACAGATACGCAGTATTTT
CDR3aa: CSVETGMGTDTQYF

v_gene: TRBV5-1
abundance: many
d_gene: NA
j_gene: TRBJ2-7
CDR3nt: TGCGCCAGCAGCTCGAGGGGCTACGAGCAGTACTTC
CDR3aa: CASSSRGYEQYF

v_gene: TRBV20-1
abundance: many
d_gene: NA
j_gene: TRBJ2-5
CDR3nt: TGCAGTGCCCGAACTACGAAAAAGGGAGGGGGATACCAAGAGACCCAGTACTTC
CDR3aa: CSARTTKKGGGYQETQYF

v_gene: TRBV6-6
abundance: many
d_gene: TRBD1
j_gene: TRBJ2-7
CDR3nt: TGTGCCAGCAGTCCCACAGGGGCGGGCCTGGAGCAGTACTTC
CDR3aa: CASSPTGAGLEQYF

v_gene: TRBV5-1
abundance: many
d_gene: NA
j_gene: TRBJ2-7
CDR3nt: TGCGCCAGCAGCGGATCGACAGGATACGCTCTCGAGCAGTACTTC
CDR3aa: CASSGSTGYALEQYF

v_gene: TRBV2
abundance: many
d_gene: NA
j_gene: TRBJ1-1
CDR3nt: TGTGCCAGCAGTGCGGCAGTAATGAACACTGAAGCTTTCTTT
CDR3aa: CASSAAVMNTEAFF

v_gene: TRBV4-1
abundance: NA
d_gene: TRBD2
j_gene: TRBJ2-5
CDR3nt: TGCGCCAGCAGCCAAATGGGGCGGGAGCGGTGGGAGACCCAGTACTTC
CDR3aa: CASSQMGRERWETQYF